The next 5 T cell receptor beta chains were all read from a single sample in a study of blood T cell repertoires in COVID-19. Using immunoSEQ multiplex PCR, the repertoire was profiled, and TCRdb retains in-frame clones only, with some absent. This table has around 80,000 clones, 83% appearing once. Input material: peripheral blood. The receptors derive from a woman older than 75 with acute or convalescent COVID-19.

J is TRBJ2-2 and V is TRBV7-2, with D perhaps TRBD2 (6 bases). V lost 5 bases and J lost 1, with 14 bases in between. This CDR3 has 16 residues. CDR1 and CDR2 from the germline V gene are SGHTA and FQGNSA. CDR3 DNA: TGTGCCAGCAGCCTAAGGGCGGGAATGAACACCGGGGAGCTGTTTTTT. The encoded protein is CASSLRAGMNTGELFF.

The chain joins TRBV19 to TRBJ1-2; 10 bases match TRBD1. The V segment lost 0 bases and the J segment 2 bases; nucleotides outside the gene matches: 9. The length of the CDR3 is 18 residues. Germline-derived CDR1 and CDR2 are LNHDA and SQIVND (reference sequence). This chain's CDR3 is CASSIEMGQGKSNYGYTF. CDR3 bases: TGTGCCAGTAGTATAGAAATGGGACAGGGGAAATCGAACTATGGCTACACCTTC.

The chain is built from TRBV6-2 or TRBV6-3 and TRBJ2-7; the D is unclear. Germline CDR1 MNHEY, CDR2 SVGEGT. Trimming pared 0 bases from V and 0 bases from J, leaving 15 bases between. The CDR3 sequence is 17 residues long. This CDR3 reads CASSYSRLETGSYEQYF. The CDR3, as DNA: TGTGCCAGCAGTTACTCGAGATTAGAGACGGGCTCCTACGAGCAGTACTTC.

The V and J genes are TRBV29-1 and TRBJ2-7; D perhaps matches TRBD2 (6 bases). The CDR3 sequence is 12 residues long. Germline V gene lookup returns CDR1 SQVTM and CDR2 ANQGSEA. The V end lost 4 bases, the J end lost 2 bases, and 9 bases lay between the germline ends. The CDR3 DNA is TGCAGCGTTGGGTCGGGGGCCTACGAGCAGTACTTC. It yields the protein CSVGSGAYEQYF.

The chain carries TRBV11-2 and TRBJ2-3; possibly TRBD1 for D (5 bases). The length of the CDR3 is 13 residues. V lost 4 bases to trimming and J lost 5 bases, with 10 bases between them. CDR1 is SGHAT and CDR2 is FQNNGV in the germline V gene. In nucleotides, the CDR3 is TGTGCCAGCAGCTCCACAGGAGTAGATACGCAGTATTTT. Amino acid sequence: CASSSTGVDTQYF. The full variable domain, with the rest looked up from reference TRBV11-2 and TRBJ2-3, is EAGVAQSPRYKIIEKRQSVAFWCNPISGHATLYWYQQILGQGPKLLIQFQNNGVVDDSQLPKDRFSAERLKGVDSTLKIQPAKLEDSAVYLCASSSTGVDTQYFGPGTRLTVL.